This T cell receptor beta chain emerged from a study of shared clonotypes between healthy human individuals (dated by TCRdb to the early 2020s). Regarding the complete study: Three men and a couple of women, aged 18 to 49 years, made up the cohort. Per donor, three plates each were used for CD4 naive and CD4 memory, two for CD8 naive, and one for CD8 memory. To estimate repertoire size and how much clonotypes are shared between individuals, the study performed deep sequencing of blood TCR repertoires from a few healthy adults. Libraries were prepared and TCR repertoires were sequenced by different laboratories using diverse techniques, in order to increase sequencing depth and limit assay-specific biases. Each donor's leukapheresis produced roughly between about 0.85 and 10 billion PBMCs.

Using the deep immunoSEQ assay, multiplex PCR amplified TCR CDR3 regions from genomic DNA. Genomic DNA extracted from each cell subset was distributed evenly over all wells of several immunoSEQ 96-well plates, and each plate served as one replicate. For sorted subsets, around 200 ng genomic DNA, equal to tens of thousands of T cell genomes, was loaded into each replicate PCR. The purified libraries were quantified using a Qubit 3.0 fluorometer, sized with a Bioanalyzer 2100, and then quantified again using the KAPA Library Quantification kit. Every immunoSEQ 96-well plate was sequenced on a separate single-read 150-cycle Illumina NextSeq 550 flow cell. The authors processed their data as follows. Because only junctional sequences without quality scores were contained in the immunoSEQ output, filtering matching that applied to full-length reads could not be performed. Sequences were annotated with PyIR, a Python wrapper for IgBLAST v1.9, and V/J genes and CDR3 were assigned using IMGT germline references. Reads with weak V/J assignments (E-value above 1e-6), missing CDR3, stop codons, out-of-frame junctions, or ambiguous translated residues were removed. V3J clonotypes were defined as sequences sharing an identical inferred V gene, J gene, and CDR3 amino acid sequence. Percentage overlap between repertoires was calculated by dividing the number of shared unique clonotypes by the size of the smaller repertoire. RTK rarefaction, the Chao1 estimator, and Recon v2.1 estimates of unobserved clonotypes were used to assess repertoire richness. Generation probabilities for all TCRbeta clonotypes obtained by the gDNA method from a few donors were computed using OLGA. The table was pulled from immuneACCESS by TCRdb, which kept in-frame rearrangements only. Such tables lose some clones; where checked, under half of the loss comes from unresolved V genes, and the rest has no known cause. V, J and clone size are taken as reported in that table, and D and trimming were inferred from the DNA itself. Here the sample has fewer than 200,000 clones; about 66% occur a single time. The ten largest account for 10% of the sample.

Healthy HIV-negative adults with no recently reported acute infections or vaccinations were included as donors. Only Caucasian adults living in Nashville, Tennessee, USA were represented among the donors. CD4+ T cells were enriched by magnetic negative selection; naive cells were then positively selected on CD45RA, and the negative fraction formed the memory subset. Blood was collected by leukapheresis, and PBMCs were isolated by Ficoll-Histopaque density gradient centrifugation and then cryopreserved in liquid nitrogen vapor phase. Purity and quantity of every magnetically sorted T cell population were checked by analytical flow cytometry. From each sorted fraction, genomic DNA was isolated and quantified by UV absorbance on a Nanodrop 2000c. Of note for this clone: Its cognate antigen has yet to be identified. Base qualities are not recorded, but no much larger clone differs from it by a single base.

The germline V gene (reference sequence) specifies LNHDA as CDR1 and SQIVND as CDR2. The CDR3 holds 15 amino acids from the cysteine to the phenylalanine. CDR3 DNA is the only sequence kept; it has 45 bases, read in frame from the first base. V is shortened by 0 bases, J by 0 bases, and the region joining them spans 6 bases. The research as a whole found: Rarefaction of sorted-subset datasets indicated incomplete sequencing despite the large sequencing depth. Compared with non-shared clonotypes, clonotypes shared by all four sorted-subset donors had higher generation probabilities. Sampling was limited to blood, and TCR repertoires in tissue likely differ from TCR repertoires in blood. About 5% of naive CD4, 3.5% of naive CD8, around 2.3% of memory CD4, and approximately 0.39% of memory CD8 clonotypes were shared across a handful of donors. Estimated clonotype richness was generally larger for naive than for memory subsets. Because the study included a small number of donors, the genetic and exposure-history diversity represented was limited. Pairwise subsampling indicated that sequencing depth was expected to affect the degree of clonotype sharing among donors.

The sequenced material came from memory CD4+ T cells sorted from blood. Read against the paper, the sample's cell subset or site label means: CD45RA-negative fraction. The rearranged segments are TRBV19 and TRBJ1-5; the D gene remains uncertain. This TCR was recovered from a man younger than 45 in good health. The DNA sequence is TGTGCCAGTAGTATAGATCTTGGTAGCAATCAGCCCCAGCATTTT. Translation gives CASSIDLGSNQPQHF.